The source of this TCR beta chain is a study of T cell responses to AZD1222 COVID-19 vaccine. V was cut by 5 bases and J by 4 bases, with 19 bases left in between. There are 16 residues in the CDR3. Germline CDR1 is SGHTA and CDR2 is FQGNSA. The repertoire was sequenced with immunoSEQ multiplex PCR; TCRdb's copy has only in-frame clones and lacks some. This table holds about 75,000 clones, approximately 88% found once. The origin of this receptor is an adult who received the MenACWY meningococcal vaccine as a control. Material: peripheral blood, obtained 28 days after the second dose of the MenACWY control vaccine. V is TRBV7-2 and J is TRBJ2-3; the D is unclear. CDR3 amino acids: CASSRAPGVGADTQYF. CDR3 nucleotide sequence: TGTGCCAGCAGCCGCGCGCCGGGTGTCGGCGCAGATACGCAGTATTTT.